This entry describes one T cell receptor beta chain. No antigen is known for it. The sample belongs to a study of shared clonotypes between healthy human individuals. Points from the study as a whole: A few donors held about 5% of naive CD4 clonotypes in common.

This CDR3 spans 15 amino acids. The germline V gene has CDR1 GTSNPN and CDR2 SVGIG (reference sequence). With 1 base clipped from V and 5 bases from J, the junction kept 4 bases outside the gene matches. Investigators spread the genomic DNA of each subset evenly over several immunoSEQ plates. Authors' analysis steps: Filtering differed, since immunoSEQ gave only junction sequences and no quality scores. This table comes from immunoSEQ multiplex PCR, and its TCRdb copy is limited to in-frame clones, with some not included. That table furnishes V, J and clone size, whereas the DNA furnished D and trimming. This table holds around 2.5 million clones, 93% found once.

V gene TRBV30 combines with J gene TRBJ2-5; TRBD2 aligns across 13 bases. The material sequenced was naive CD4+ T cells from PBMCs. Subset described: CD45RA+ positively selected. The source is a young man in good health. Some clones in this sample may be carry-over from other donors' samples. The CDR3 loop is CAWSGGLAGKETQYF. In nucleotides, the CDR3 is TGTGCCTGGAGTGGGGGACTAGCGGGAAAGGAGACCCAGTACTTC.